One sample yielded the 26 T cell receptor beta chains listed below, sequenced in a study of T-cell memory formation after mild COVID-19. TCRdb reprocessed the 5' RACE reads with MiXCR, giving one entry per CDR3 protein. This table holds about 360,000 distinct CDR3 sequences, roughly an eighth found once. Sequencing used PBMCs or a T cell subset sorted from them (not recorded which). Receptors originate from a man aged 18 to 35 who had mild COVID-19 (a few samples of this study predate the infection). Cell type and time point are not known.

This clonotype was recorded a few times. The CDR3 is CASSRADRAYYSNQPQHF. CDR3 bases: TGTGCCAGCAGCCGCGCGGACAGGGCTTACTATAGCAATCAGCCCCAGCATTTT. V and J are TRBV28 and TRBJ1-5; 8 bases match TRBD1. Germline assignment: CDR1 MDHEN and CDR2 SYDVKM. Germline trimming cut 6 bases from V and 0 bases from J; bases unmatched to any gene: 13. The CDR3 has 18 residues. The whole variable domain, filled in from reference TRBV28 and TRBJ1-5, reads DVKVTQSSRYLVKRTGEKVFLECVQDMDHENMFWYRQDPGLGLRLIYFSYDVKMKEKGDIPEGYSVSREKKERFSLILESASTNQTSMYLCASSRADRAYYSNQPQHFGDGTRLSIL.

The chain joins TRBV4-3 to TRBJ2-1; 8 nucleotides align to TRBD2. The CDR3 is 16 residues long. Trimming cost V 0 bases and J 9 bases; bases outside gene matches: 10. Germline values: CDR1 LGHNA, CDR2 YSLEER. As DNA, the CDR3 is TGCGCCAGCAGCCAAGATTCGGGGGGGGCCGGTGGTGAGCAGTTCTTC. Its translation: CASSQDSGGAGGEQFF.

This clonotype was detected only a few times. This rearrangement joins TRBV10-3 to TRBJ2-2; D gene unclear. The CDR3 loop spans 11 amino acids. V lost 7 bases, J lost 7 bases, and 7 bases lay in between. The V gene's germline CDR1 is ENHRY and CDR2 SYGVKD. The CDR3 DNA follows: TGTGCCATCACTGTGGGCGGGGAGCTGTTTTTT. Translated: CAITVGGELFF.

The chain recombines TRBV6-2 or TRBV6-3 with TRBJ2-1; 7 nucleotides line up with TRBD1. The length of the CDR3 is 14 residues. J was trimmed by 7 bases and V by 6 bases; bases with no gene match: 9. Germline V gives CDR1 MNHEY, CDR2 SVGEGT. As DNA, the CDR3 is TGTGCCAGCAGCCGCCTCCGGGACAGTAATGAGCAGTTCTTC. Encoded protein: CASSRLRDSNEQFF.

This clonotype has more than one count but fewer than ten. The V and J genes are TRBV10-3 and TRBJ2-7, with D possibly being TRBD1 or TRBD2 (5 bases each). The germline V gene encodes CDR1 ENHRY and CDR2 SYGVKD. Trimming removed 6 bases from V and 3 bases from J, with 9 bases in between. There are 12 residues in the CDR3. The CDR3 coding sequence is TGTGCCATCAGGGCAGGGAGCTACGAGCAGTACTTC. Translated, it gives CAIRAGSYEQYF.

The chain joins TRBV5-4 to TRBJ2-7; TRBD2 is a possible D gene (6 bases). The germline gives CDR1 SGHNT, CDR2 YYREEE (reference sequence). V dropped 4 bases and J dropped 7 bases, with 15 bases sitting between them. The CDR3 consists of 13 residues. Here the CDR3 reads CASSRGSEGEQYF. The CDR3 DNA is TGTGCCAGCAGCCGGGGGTCTGAGGGGGAGCAGTACTTC.

This chain uses TRBV7-2 with TRBJ2-5; D possibly matches TRBD1 or TRBD2 (5 bases each). The CDR3 is made up of 16 amino acids. Germline CDR1 is SGHTA and CDR2 is FQGNSA. Trimming took off 5 bases at V and 3 bases at J, with 19 bases between the two ends. CDR3 DNA: TGTGCCAGCAGCCCCCGGTCCGGGGCGGAAAAAGAGACCCAGTACTTC. Its protein product is CASSPRSGAEKETQYF.

The V gene is TRBV6-5, the J gene TRBJ1-2, with 8 bases matching TRBD1. The trim removed 6 bases at V and 7 bases at J, leaving 7 bases unmatched. Germline assignment: CDR1 MNHEY and CDR2 SVGAGI. The CDR3 runs 13 residues. The CDR3 DNA reads TGTGCCAGCAGGCGCGGACAGGGACGTGGCTACACCTTC. Residues: CASRRGQGRGYTF.

This clonotype was detected many times. The CDR3 DNA follows: TGCGCCAGCAGCGCAATGCGGACTCGAGGGAACACAGATACGCAGTATTTT. Amino acids: CASSAMRTRGNTDTQYF. This chain links TRBV4-3 with TRBJ2-3, with D perhaps matching TRBD2 (5 bases). This CDR3 is built from 17 residues. The germline gives CDR1 LGHNA, CDR2 YSLEER. V lost 5 bases and J lost 2, with 20 bases in between.

This clonotype was seen more than once but under ten times. The rearrangement links TRBV7-2 to TRBJ2-7; D gene unclear. Trimming left V 2 bases short and J 1 base short, with 12 bases between. CDR3 size: 15 residues. Germline CDR1 is SGHTA and CDR2 is FQGNSA. CDR3 sequence reads: CASSLSLGRSYEQYF. CDR3 coding DNA: TGTGCCAGCAGCTTATCTCTGGGCAGATCCTACGAGCAGTACTTC.

This clonotype was detected ten times or more. The chain joins TRBV5-1 to TRBJ2-1; unclear D gene. The CDR3 loop spans 13 amino acids. CDR1 SGHRS and CDR2 YFSETQ come from the germline V gene. V was clipped by 0 bases and J by 5 bases, with 6 bases between them. The CDR3 nucleotides are TGCGCCAGCAGCTTGGAGCCAAACAATGAGCAGTTCTTC. It codes for CASSLEPNNEQFF.

This clonotype was seen more than once but under ten times. The V and J genes are TRBV20-1 and TRBJ1-2, with 7 bases matching TRBD1. J was trimmed by 4 bases and V by 3 bases; bases with no gene match: 11. Per germline, CDR1 DFQATT and CDR2 SNEGSKA (reference sequence). This CDR3 region has 15 residues. The CDR3 DNA sequence: TGCAGTGCTAGTGCGACAGGGACGTCTAGCTATGGCTACACCTTC. Translated: CSASATGTSSYGYTF.

This clonotype has more than one count but fewer than ten. This chain uses TRBV6-5 with TRBJ2-3; D is unclear. Germline V gives CDR1 MNHEY, CDR2 SVGAGI. Trimming cost V 0 bases and J 6 bases, with 7 bases left between them. The CDR3 has 13 amino acids. The DNA of the CDR3 is TGTGCCAGCAGTTACTCCGCCTGGGATACGCAGTATTTT. This codes for CASSYSAWDTQYF.

V usage is TRBV20-1 and J usage is TRBJ1-1; no definite D call. The ends were cut back, 6 bases at V and 0 bases at J, with 11 bases in the middle. Germline CDR1 reads DFQATT; CDR2 reads SNEGSKA (reference sequence). This CDR3 region has 13 residues. The CDR3 reads CSALRRMNTEAFF. The CDR3 region has the DNA TGCAGTGCCTTGAGGCGCATGAACACTGAAGCTTTCTTT.

There are many counts of this clonotype. The chain employs TRBV4-2 and TRBJ2-3, with D possibly being TRBD1 or TRBD2 (6 bases each). CDR3 length: 15 residues. The V and J ends lost 0 bases and 3 bases respectively, with 10 bases between them. Germline-derived CDR1 and CDR2 are LGHNA and YNFKEQ. The DNA of the CDR3 is TGTGCCAGCAGCCAAGATTGGGGGGCGACAGATACGCAGTATTTT. This encodes CASSQDWGATDTQYF.

This chain joins TRBV3-1 and TRBJ2-7, with 8 bases that match TRBD2. The CDR3 spans 17 residues. The germline CDR1 and CDR2 sequences are LGHDT and YNNKEL (reference sequence). V was clipped by 4 bases and J by 3 bases; unmatched bases: 14. CDR3 nucleotides: TGTGCCAGCAGCCGAAGAGAATGGCGGGGGGAGCTCTACGAGCAGTACTTC. Amino acids: CASSRREWRGELYEQYF.

This chain links TRBV6-1 with TRBJ2-5; no definite D call. CDR3 length: 13 residues. The ends were cut back, 6 bases at V and 1 base at J, with 9 bases in the middle. Germline V gene data show CDR1 as MNHNS and CDR2 as SASEGT. This CDR3 is CASRGRLQETQYF. CDR3 coding DNA: TGTGCCAGCAGGGGCAGGCTCCAAGAGACCCAGTACTTC.

The table lists this clonotype with a few counts. The rearrangement links TRBV4-1 to TRBJ1-1; 9 bases fit TRBD1. The CDR3 extends over 15 amino acids. Trimming cost V 4 bases and J 1 base; bases outside gene matches: 4. Germline CDR1 and CDR2: MGHRA and YSYEKL. Written as DNA, the CDR3 is TGCGCCAGCAGCCTAGGGACAGGGAGGAACACTGAAGCTTTCTTT. This encodes CASSLGTGRNTEAFF.

This clonotype has a count of ten or more. This chain joins TRBV18 and TRBJ2-7; D is perhaps TRBD1 (6 bases). CDR1 and CDR2 from the germline V gene are KGHSH and LQKENI. V gave up 4 bases and J gave up 6 bases, with 16 bases separating them. This CDR3 region has 14 residues. The CDR3 DNA reads as TGTGCCAGCTCACTCAACCTACAGGGATCCGAGCAGTACTTC. Translation: CASSLNLQGSEQYF.

This clonotype was counted ten times or more. This chain connects TRBV12-3 or TRBV12-4 to TRBJ2-7; 9 bases map to TRBD1. The CDR3 spans 16 residues. V was pared by 5 bases and J by 3 bases, with 11 bases of the junction left unmatched. CDR3 residues: CASSPAGTGFLYEQYF. The CDR3 nucleotides are TGTGCCAGCAGTCCAGCCGGGACAGGGTTTCTCTACGAGCAGTACTTC.

This clonotype occurred a few times. The chain joins TRBV7-9 to TRBJ2-7; D might be TRBD1 (5 bases). V was shortened by 6 bases and J by 2 bases, with 11 bases between the two germline ends. The CDR3 sequence is 13 residues long. Germline CDR1 and CDR2: SEHNR and FQNEAQ (reference sequence). Here the CDR3 DNA reads TGTGCCAGCAGTCCACAGGTTGCCTACGAGCAGTACTTC. Protein: CASSPQVAYEQYF.

The rearrangement links TRBV11-2 to TRBJ2-1; D might be TRBD1 (6 bases). This CDR3 has 14 amino acids. Germline loops: CDR1 SGHAT, CDR2 FQNNGV. The ends were cut back, 2 bases at V and 7 bases at J, with 12 bases in the middle. CDR3 sequence reads: CASSLWSGANEQFF. In DNA form, the CDR3 reads TGTGCCAGCAGCTTATGGTCAGGGGCAAATGAGCAGTTCTTC.

In this sample, this clonotype turned up many times. V and J are TRBV12-3 or TRBV12-4 and TRBJ2-4; 7 bases are shared with TRBD1. The CDR3 is 13 amino acids. The trim removed 1 base at V and 12 bases at J, leaving 6 bases unmatched. The CDR3 region is CASSLDSGQSQYF. CDR3 coding DNA: TGTGCCAGCAGTTTAGACTCGGGACAGTCTCAGTACTTC.

In its sample, this clonotype was seen a few times. V and J are TRBV12-3 or TRBV12-4 and TRBJ2-3; 8 positions agree with TRBD1. The CDR3 has 15 residues. The J segment lost 5 bases and the V segment lost 8 bases, leaving 12 bases of the junction unmatched. Here the CDR3 DNA reads TGTGCCAGCGGCCCTGTCAGGGGGCTTCTAGATACGCAGTATTTT. Translation: CASGPVRGLLDTQYF.

Only a few counts were recorded for this clonotype. The gene calls are TRBV9 and TRBJ1-1; TRBD1 aligns across 8 bases. Germline lookup yields CDR1 SGDLS and CDR2 YYNGEE. Losses at the gene ends were 4 bases for V and 11 bases for J; bases not matched to a gene: 13. The CDR3 length is 14 residues. The CDR3 sequence is CASSPDRGGSAAFF. The DNA for the CDR3 is TGTGCCAGCAGCCCCGACAGGGGAGGATCGGCGGCTTTCTTT.

This clonotype showed up just a few times. The rearrangement joins TRBV20-1 to TRBJ1-5; unclear D gene. Germline-derived CDR1 and CDR2 are DFQATT and SNEGSKA (reference sequence). Trimming took 1 base from V and 9 from J, leaving 13 bases between them. This CDR3 is built from 13 residues. CDR3 sequence reads: CSARGVAMGPQHF. Here the CDR3 DNA reads TGCAGTGCTAGAGGCGTAGCCATGGGGCCCCAGCATTTT.